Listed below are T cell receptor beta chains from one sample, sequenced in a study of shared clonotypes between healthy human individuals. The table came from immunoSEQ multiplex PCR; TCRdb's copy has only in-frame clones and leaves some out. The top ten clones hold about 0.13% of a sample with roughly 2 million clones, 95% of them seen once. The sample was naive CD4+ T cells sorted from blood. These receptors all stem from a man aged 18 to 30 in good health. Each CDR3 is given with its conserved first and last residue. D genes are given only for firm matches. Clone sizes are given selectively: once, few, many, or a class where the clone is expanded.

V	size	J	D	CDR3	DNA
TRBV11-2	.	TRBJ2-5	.	CASSLSGVGETQYF	TGTGCCAGCAGCTTGAGCGGAGTGGGGGAGACCCAGTACTTC
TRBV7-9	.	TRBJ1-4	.	CASRERGATNEKLFF	TGTGCCAGCAGGGAAAGGGGCGCTACTAATGAAAAACTGTTTTTT
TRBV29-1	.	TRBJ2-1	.	CSVEVGNEQFF	TGCAGCGTTGAGGTCGGGAATGAGCAGTTCTTC
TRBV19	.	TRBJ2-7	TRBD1	CASSASGQGYEQYF	TGTGCCAGTAGTGCCTCGGGACAGGGCTACGAGCAGTACTTC
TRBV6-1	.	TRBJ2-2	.	CASSYDTNTGELFF	TGTGCCAGCAGTTATGACACGAACACCGGGGAGCTGTTTTTT
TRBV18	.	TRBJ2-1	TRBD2	CASSPAAGGPYNEQFF	TGTGCCAGCTCACCCGCGGCGGGAGGGCCCTACAATGAGCAGTTCTTC
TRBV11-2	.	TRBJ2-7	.	CASSPVAVATYEQYF	TGTGCCAGCAGCCCAGTCGCGGTTGCCACCTACGAGCAGTACTTC
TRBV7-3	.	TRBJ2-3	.	CASSSRGSTDTQYF	TGTGCCAGCAGCTCCAGGGGTAGCACAGATACGCAGTATTTT
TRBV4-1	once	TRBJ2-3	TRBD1	CASSRGQGVPDTQYF	TGCGCCAGCAGCCGGGGACAGGGAGTCCCAGATACGCAGTATTTT
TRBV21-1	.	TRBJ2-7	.	CASSKGGLTYEQYF	TGTGCCAGCAGCAAAGGGGGACTTACCTACGAGCAGTACTTC
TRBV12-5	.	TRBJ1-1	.	CASAWEGNTEAFF	TGTGCTAGCGCCTGGGAGGGGAACACTGAAGCTTTCTTT
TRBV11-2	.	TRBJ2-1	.	CASTPGMGSYNEQFF	TGTGCCAGCACCCCCGGAATGGGCTCCTACAATGAGCAGTTCTTC
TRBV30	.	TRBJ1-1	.	CAWSSVSEAFF	TGTGCCTGGAGTTCAGTCTCTGAAGCTTTCTTT
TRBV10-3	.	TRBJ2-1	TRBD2	CAISDSGGGSYNEQFF	TGTGCCATCAGTGACTCCGGGGGGGGCTCCTACAATGAGCAGTTCTTC
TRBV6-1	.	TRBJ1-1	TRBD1	CASSEAGGRYTEAFF	TGTGCCAGCAGTGAAGCAGGGGGCAGGTACACTGAAGCTTTCTTT
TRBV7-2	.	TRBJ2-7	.	CASSLLGFSHEQYF	TGTGCCAGCAGCTTACTGGGGTTTTCGCACGAGCAGTACTTC
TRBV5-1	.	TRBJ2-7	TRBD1	CASSPSRTGREQYF	TGCGCCAGCAGCCCCTCCCGGACAGGGCGTGAGCAGTACTTC
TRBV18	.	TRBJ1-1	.	CASSPPNVGGMFAEAFF	TGTGCCAGCTCACCTCCTAATGTAGGCGGTATGTTCGCTGAAGCTTTCTTT
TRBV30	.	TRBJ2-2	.	CAWSVQLINTGELFF	TGTGCCTGGAGTGTACAGCTGATTAACACCGGGGAGCTGTTTTTT
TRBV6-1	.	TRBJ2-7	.	CASSVPDYEQYF	TGTGCCAGCAGTGTTCCGGATTACGAGCAGTACTTC
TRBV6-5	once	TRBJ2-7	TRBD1	CASSATTGGYEQYF	TGTGCCAGCAGCGCTACGACAGGGGGCTACGAGCAGTACTTC
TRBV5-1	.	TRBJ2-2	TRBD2	CASSGTSGVNTGELFF	TGCGCCAGCTCCGGGACTAGCGGGGTGAACACCGGGGAGCTGTTTTTT
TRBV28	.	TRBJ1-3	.	CASSLGGGLWNTIYF	TGTGCCAGCAGTTTAGGGGGTGGTCTATGGAACACCATATATTTT
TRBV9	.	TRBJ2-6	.	CASSDYGAGANVLTF	TGTGCCAGCAGCGACTACGGGGCTGGGGCCAACGTCCTGACTTTC
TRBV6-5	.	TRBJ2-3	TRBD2	CASSYLFRGASGDLYF	TGTGCCAGCAGTTACCTTTTTAGAGGAGCTAGCGGGGATTTGTATTTT
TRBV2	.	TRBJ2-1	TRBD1	CASSATVPGQELF	TGTGCCAGCAGTGCCACCGTACCGGGACAGGAACTCTTC
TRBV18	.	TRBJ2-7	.	CASSSKDLYEQYF	TGTGCCAGCTCCTCAAAGGATCTGTACGAGCAGTACTTC
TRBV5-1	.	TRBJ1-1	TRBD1	CASSPRTGGNTEAFF	TGCGCCAGCAGCCCGAGGACAGGGGGGAACACTGAAGCTTTCTTT
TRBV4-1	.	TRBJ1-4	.	CASSQDGVRGEKLFF	TGCGCCAGCAGCCAAGATGGAGTAAGGGGTGAAAAACTGTTTTTT
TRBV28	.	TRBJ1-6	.	CASSLLQGIDSPLHF	TGTGCCAGCAGTTTATTGCAGGGTATCGATTCACCCCTCCACTTT
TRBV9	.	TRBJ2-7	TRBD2	CASSGFWTSGRIGAYEQYF	TGTGCCAGCAGCGGCTTTTGGACTAGCGGGAGAATTGGGGCCTACGAGCAGTACTTC
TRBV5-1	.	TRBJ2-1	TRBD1	CASSPGQATYNEQFF	TGCGCCAGCAGCCCGGGACAGGCTACCTACAATGAGCAGTTCTTC